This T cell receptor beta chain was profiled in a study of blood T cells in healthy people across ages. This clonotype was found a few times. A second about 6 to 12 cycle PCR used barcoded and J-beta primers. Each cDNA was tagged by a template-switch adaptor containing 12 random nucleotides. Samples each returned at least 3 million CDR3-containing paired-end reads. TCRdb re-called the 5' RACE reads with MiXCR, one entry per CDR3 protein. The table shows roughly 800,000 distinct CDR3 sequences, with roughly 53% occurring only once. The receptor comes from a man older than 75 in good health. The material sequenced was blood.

CDR3 coding DNA: TGCAGTGCTAGTAGACTAGCGGGTCTTAGCTCCTACGAGCAGTACTTC. It translates to CSASRLAGLSSYEQYF. This rearrangement joins TRBV20-1 to TRBJ2-7; TRBD2 agrees at 10 bases. The trim removed 3 bases at V and 0 bases at J, leaving 8 bases unmatched. The CDR3 totals 16 residues. From germline, CDR1 is DFQATT and CDR2 SNEGSKA (reference sequence).